This T cell receptor beta chain was captured in a study of blood T cell repertoires in COVID-19. Overall study: Sites in the United States, Italy and Spain provided acute and convalescent COVID-19 samples. PBMCs, B-cell-depleted T cells, or T cells were the source of the cDNA or gDNA that made up the material.

The count of this clone is one. The V and J ends lost 4 bases and 8 bases respectively, with 17 bases between them. CDR3 length: 14 amino acids. Germline V gene data show CDR1 as ENHRY and CDR2 as SYGVKD. Per the original data handling: Using reference gene primer amplification, nucleated cell counts were estimated. Assay used: immunoSEQ multiplex PCR; TCRdb lists only in-frame clones, some missing. V and J calls and clone size come straight from that table; D and trimming were deduced from the DNA. The sample holds around 210,000 clones, approximately 85% seen once. This rearrangement joins TRBV10-3 to TRBJ1-2; tentative D call: TRBD1 (5 bases). The source is a man aged 45-65 years with COVID-19, enrolled during active disease. Specimen: peripheral blood. CDR3 coding DNA: TGTGCCATCAGTGTCGGGGGACGGGAGAGGGGCTACACCTTC. Translating gives CAISVGGRERGYTF.